Listed below are T cell receptor beta chains from one sample, sequenced in a study of cytomegalovirus exposure and HLA in healthy donors. Sequencing was performed with immunoSEQ multiplex PCR; in TCRdb, only in-frame clones are kept and a portion is missing. The sample shows some 120,000 clones, 60% to 85% of them seen only once. Sample: PBMCs. Receptors originate from a female donor in good health and CMV-seronegative. Both conserved end residues are part of each CDR3. A D gene is named only where the DNA matches it firmly. Clone size is stated in some rows and not others, as once, few, many or a class when expanded.

clone size: -
D gene: -
V gene: TRBV6-1
CDR3 protein: CASSGAQVATNEKLFF

clone size: -
D gene: -
V gene: TRBV28
CDR3 protein: CASRRPTDYEQYF

clone size: once
D gene: TRBD1
V gene: TRBV28
CDR3 protein: CASRDRTFDEQYF

clone size: -
D gene: TRBD2
V gene: TRBV7-9
CDR3 protein: CASSLRGRTSGLAYEQYF

clone size: -
D gene: TRBD1
V gene: TRBV10-1
CDR3 protein: CASSNNRGSPLHF

clone size: -
D gene: TRBD1
V gene: TRBV27
CDR3 protein: CASSLQGVSMLEQFF

clone size: few
D gene: -
V gene: TRBV9
CDR3 protein: CASRPGGSGNNEQFF

clone size: -
D gene: -
V gene: TRBV7-9
CDR3 protein: CASSLSQEGQPQHF

clone size: few
D gene: -
V gene: TRBV5-5
CDR3 protein: CASSLVRTTYEQYF

clone size: -
D gene: -
V gene: TRBV5-1
CDR3 protein: CASSGDISYEQYF

clone size: -
D gene: -
V gene: TRBV7-9
CDR3 protein: CASSPIQGRSEQYF

clone size: -
D gene: TRBD1
V gene: TRBV11-2
CDR3 protein: CASSVVGQGDPPHTF

clone size: -
D gene: -
V gene: TRBV7-9
CDR3 protein: CASSLAEATDTQYF

clone size: -
D gene: -
V gene: TRBV10-3
CDR3 protein: CAISEPRVSPETQYF

clone size: -
D gene: -
V gene: TRBV28
CDR3 protein: CASSFRVFNTGELFF

clone size: once
D gene: -
V gene: TRBV6-1
CDR3 protein: CASRDRINYGYTF

clone size: -
D gene: -
V gene: TRBV5-1
CDR3 protein: CASSLAGVSGYEQYF

clone size: -
D gene: TRBD1
V gene: TRBV27
CDR3 protein: CASSLGQGIYSPLHF

clone size: -
D gene: TRBD2
V gene: TRBV15
CDR3 protein: CATSRSSGRFDEQFF

clone size: once
D gene: -
V gene: TRBV4-1
CDR3 protein: CASRPPGIIYGYTF

clone size: -
D gene: TRBD2
V gene: TRBV11-2
CDR3 protein: CASSSGLAGPRETQYF

clone size: once
D gene: TRBD1
V gene: TRBV5-1
CDR3 protein: CASSLAGGQGATLGYTF

clone size: -
D gene: -
V gene: TRBV5-1
CDR3 protein: CASSLVQNPQETQYF

clone size: -
D gene: TRBD1
V gene: TRBV9
CDR3 protein: CASSAGQGWTQPQHF

clone size: -
D gene: -
V gene: TRBV10-3
CDR3 protein: CAISSPGQTTDTQYF

clone size: -
D gene: TRBD2
V gene: TRBV30
CDR3 protein: CAWSSSGGAWETQYF

clone size: -
D gene: TRBD1
V gene: TRBV28
CDR3 protein: CASSENWTGWSYGYTF

clone size: -
D gene: -
V gene: TRBV7-3
CDR3 protein: CASSLGRESTDTQYF

clone size: -
D gene: -
V gene: TRBV19
CDR3 protein: CASSIGRAGDQPQHF

clone size: -
D gene: -
V gene: TRBV5-6
CDR3 protein: CASSLLMGSNSGANVLTF

clone size: few
D gene: -
V gene: TRBV25-1
CDR3 protein: CASSPDSYNEQFF

clone size: -
D gene: -
V gene: TRBV18
CDR3 protein: CASSPTSLEASGELFF

clone size: few
D gene: TRBD1
V gene: TRBV6-5
CDR3 protein: CASSATGARDYGYTF

clone size: few
D gene: TRBD1
V gene: TRBV28
CDR3 protein: CASSPTTGLSSYEQYF

clone size: -
D gene: TRBD1
V gene: TRBV6-5
CDR3 protein: CASSYGAGGTEAFF

clone size: few
D gene: -
V gene: TRBV6-6
CDR3 protein: CASSYAGLYGYTF

clone size: -
D gene: -
V gene: TRBV11-2
CDR3 protein: CASRRDTRSYEQYF

clone size: -
D gene: -
V gene: TRBV2
CDR3 protein: CASSYQLNTEAFF

clone size: -
D gene: TRBD2
V gene: TRBV6-1
CDR3 protein: CASLAGEHYEQYF

clone size: few
D gene: -
V gene: TRBV5-1
CDR3 protein: CASSPDTNYGYTF